This T cell receptor beta chain was identified during a study of regulatory T cells in long-lasting Graves disease. Sequencing libraries for TCR beta were prepared with iRepertoire HTBI primers and Arm-PCR of CDR3 regions. How the authors handled the data: Across samples, 60 to 75 TRBV and some 13 TRBJ segments were found. TCRdb redid the calling of the multiplex PCR reads with MiXCR, one entry per CDR3 protein. What appears here as the V and J calls and clone size reflects TCRdb's work, not the paper's. The table lists 350,000 to 550,000 distinct CDR3 sequences, under 15% of them singletons. The time point: newly diagnosed GD, antithyroid drugs for less than 3 months. There was RNA extracted from PBMCs, and the TCR library was made from it. This clonotype has at least ten counts. Its antigen remains unknown. Study-level results: Thyroid tissue went unexamined; only peripheral blood was analyzed. Persistent patients shared 2,700 or so public clonotypes among themselves. Newly diagnosed patients shared fewer, at some 970. Newly diagnosed patients had higher TCR diversity than persistent Graves' patients did.

This CDR3 has 18 residues. CDR1 and CDR2 from the germline V gene are PRHDT and FYEKMQ (reference sequence). After removal of 5 bases from V and 4 bases from J, the junction contained 11 bases not matched to a gene. This sample was also put to use in a study of T cells in Graves' hyperthyroidism and ophthalmopathy.

The sequence was collected from a woman between 25 and 40 years old with Graves disease. The rearrangement links TRBV13 to TRBJ2-1; 13 bases line up with TRBD2. This specimen consisted of peripheral blood mononuclear cells (PBMCs), obtained at new diagnosis, from a patient treated with antithyroid drugs. The CDR3 loop is CASSPRTSGSRGYNEQFF. DNA of the CDR3: TGTGCCAGCAGCCCCAGGACTAGCGGGAGTAGGGGTTACAATGAGCAGTTCTTC.